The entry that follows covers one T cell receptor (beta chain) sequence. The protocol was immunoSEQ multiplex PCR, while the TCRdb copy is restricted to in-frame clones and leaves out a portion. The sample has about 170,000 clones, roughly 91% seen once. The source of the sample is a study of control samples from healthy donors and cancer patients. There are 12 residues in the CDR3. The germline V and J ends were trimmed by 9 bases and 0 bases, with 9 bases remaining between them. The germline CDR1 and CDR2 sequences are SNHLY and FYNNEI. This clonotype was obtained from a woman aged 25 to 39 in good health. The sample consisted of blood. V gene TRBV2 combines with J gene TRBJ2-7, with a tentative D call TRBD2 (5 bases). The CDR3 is CASTTSSYEQYF. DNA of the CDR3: TGTGCCAGTACTACTAGCTCCTACGAGCAGTACTTC.